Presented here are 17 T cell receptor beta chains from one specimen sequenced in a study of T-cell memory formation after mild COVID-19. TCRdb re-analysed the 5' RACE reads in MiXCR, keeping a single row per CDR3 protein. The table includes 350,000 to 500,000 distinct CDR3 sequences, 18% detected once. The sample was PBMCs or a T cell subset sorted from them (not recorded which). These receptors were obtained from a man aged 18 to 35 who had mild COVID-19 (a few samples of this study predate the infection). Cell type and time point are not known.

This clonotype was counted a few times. CDR3 sequence reads: CSASPPTGVETQYF. CDR3 sequence (DNA): TGCAGTGCTAGTCCTCCGACAGGGGTAGAGACCCAGTACTTC. The chain uses TRBV20-1 and TRBJ2-5; 8 bases match TRBD1. Per germline, CDR1 DFQATT and CDR2 SNEGSKA (reference sequence). V gave up 3 bases and J gave up 4 bases; unmatched junction bases: 7. This CDR3 has 14 amino acids.

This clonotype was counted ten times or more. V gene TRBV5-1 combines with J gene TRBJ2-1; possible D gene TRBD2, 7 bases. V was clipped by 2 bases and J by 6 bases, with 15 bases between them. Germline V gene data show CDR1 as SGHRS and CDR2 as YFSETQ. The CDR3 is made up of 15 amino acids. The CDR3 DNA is TGCGCCAGCAGCTTTTTCGCGGGGGCCGCCAATGAGCAGTTCTTC. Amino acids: CASSFFAGAANEQFF.

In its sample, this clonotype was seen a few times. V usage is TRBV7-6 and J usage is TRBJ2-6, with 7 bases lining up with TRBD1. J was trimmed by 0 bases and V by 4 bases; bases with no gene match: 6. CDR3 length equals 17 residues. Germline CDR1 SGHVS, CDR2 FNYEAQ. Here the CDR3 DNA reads TGTGCCAGCAGCTCACAGGGGAGTAGCTCTGGGGCCAACGTCCTGACTTTC. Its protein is CASSSQGSSSGANVLTF.

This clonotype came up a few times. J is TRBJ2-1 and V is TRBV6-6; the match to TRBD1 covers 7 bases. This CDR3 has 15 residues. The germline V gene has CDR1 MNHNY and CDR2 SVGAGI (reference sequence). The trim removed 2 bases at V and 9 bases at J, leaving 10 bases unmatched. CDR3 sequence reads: CASSYVRQGVGEQFF. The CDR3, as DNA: TGTGCCAGCAGTTACGTACGGCAGGGGGTGGGTGAGCAGTTCTTC.

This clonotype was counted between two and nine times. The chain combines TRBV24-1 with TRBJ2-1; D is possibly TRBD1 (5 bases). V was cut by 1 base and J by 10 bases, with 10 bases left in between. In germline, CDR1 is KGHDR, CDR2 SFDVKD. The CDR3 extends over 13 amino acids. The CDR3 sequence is CATSDLLTDEQFF. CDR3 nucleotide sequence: TGTGCCACCAGTGATTTATTGACAGACGAGCAGTTCTTC.

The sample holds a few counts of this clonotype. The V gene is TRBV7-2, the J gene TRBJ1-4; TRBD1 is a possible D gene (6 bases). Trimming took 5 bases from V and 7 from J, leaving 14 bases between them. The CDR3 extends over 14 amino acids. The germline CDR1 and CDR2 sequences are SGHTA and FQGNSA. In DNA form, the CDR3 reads TGTGCCAGCAGCGTACAGGGTCTAAGTGAAAAACTGTTTTTT. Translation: CASSVQGLSEKLFF.

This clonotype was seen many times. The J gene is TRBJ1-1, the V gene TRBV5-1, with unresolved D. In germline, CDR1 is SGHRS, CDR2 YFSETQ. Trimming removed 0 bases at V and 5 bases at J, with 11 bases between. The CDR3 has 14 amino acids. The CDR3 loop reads CASSLEGLGTEAFF. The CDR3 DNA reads TGCGCCAGCAGCTTGGAAGGGTTGGGAACTGAAGCTTTCTTT. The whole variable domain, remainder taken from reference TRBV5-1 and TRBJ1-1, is KAGVTQTPRYLIKTRGQQVTLSCSPISGHRSVSWYQQTPGQGLQFLFEYFSETQRNKGNFPGRFSGRQFSNSRSEMNVSTLELGDSALYLCASSLEGLGTEAFFGQGTRLTVV.

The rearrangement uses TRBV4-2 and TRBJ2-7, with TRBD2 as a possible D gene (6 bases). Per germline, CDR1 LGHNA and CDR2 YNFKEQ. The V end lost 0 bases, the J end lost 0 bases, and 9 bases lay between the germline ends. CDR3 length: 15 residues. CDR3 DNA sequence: TGTGCCAGCAGCCAAGAGGTTAGCGGCTCCTACGAGCAGTACTTC. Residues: CASSQEVSGSYEQYF.

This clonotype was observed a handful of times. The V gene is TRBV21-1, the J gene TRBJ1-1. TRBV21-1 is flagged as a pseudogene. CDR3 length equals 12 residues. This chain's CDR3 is CASSPTATEAFF. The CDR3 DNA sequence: TGTGCCAGCAGCCCGACTGCCACTGAAGCTTTCTTT.

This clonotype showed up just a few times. CDR3 DNA sequence: TGTGCCAGCAGCGTAGCCGGGACAGACACAGATACGCAGTATTTT. This encodes CASSVAGTDTDTQYF. The gene calls are TRBV9 and TRBJ2-3; 7 nucleotides match TRBD1. CDR3 size: 15 residues. Germline V CDR1 and CDR2: SGDLS, YYNGEE. The V segment lost 0 bases and the J segment 2 bases; nucleotides outside the gene matches: 3.

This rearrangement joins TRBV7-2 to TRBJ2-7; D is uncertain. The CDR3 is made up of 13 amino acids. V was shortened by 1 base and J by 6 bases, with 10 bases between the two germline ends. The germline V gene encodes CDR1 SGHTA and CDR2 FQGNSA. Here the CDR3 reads CASSLDRGPEQYF. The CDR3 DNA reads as TGTGCCAGCAGCTTAGACAGAGGACCCGAGCAGTACTTC.

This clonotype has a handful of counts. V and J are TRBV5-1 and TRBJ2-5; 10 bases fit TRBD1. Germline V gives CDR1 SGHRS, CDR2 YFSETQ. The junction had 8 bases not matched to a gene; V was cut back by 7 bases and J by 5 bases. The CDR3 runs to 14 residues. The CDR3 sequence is CASQETGGGETQYF. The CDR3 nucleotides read TGCGCCAGCCAAGAGACAGGGGGCGGGGAGACCCAGTACTTC.

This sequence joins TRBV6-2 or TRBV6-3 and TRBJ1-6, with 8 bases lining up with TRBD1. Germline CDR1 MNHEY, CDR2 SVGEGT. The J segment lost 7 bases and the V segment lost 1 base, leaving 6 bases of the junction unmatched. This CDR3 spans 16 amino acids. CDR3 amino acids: CASSYFGGQANSPLHF. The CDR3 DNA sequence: TGTGCCAGCAGTTACTTCGGGGGACAGGCGAATTCACCCCTCCACTTT.

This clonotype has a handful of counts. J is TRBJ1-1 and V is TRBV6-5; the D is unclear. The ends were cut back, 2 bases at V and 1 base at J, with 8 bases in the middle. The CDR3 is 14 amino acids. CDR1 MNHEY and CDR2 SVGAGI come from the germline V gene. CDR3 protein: CASSYAYKNTEAFF. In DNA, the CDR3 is TGTGCCAGCAGTTACGCATACAAGAACACTGAAGCTTTCTTT.

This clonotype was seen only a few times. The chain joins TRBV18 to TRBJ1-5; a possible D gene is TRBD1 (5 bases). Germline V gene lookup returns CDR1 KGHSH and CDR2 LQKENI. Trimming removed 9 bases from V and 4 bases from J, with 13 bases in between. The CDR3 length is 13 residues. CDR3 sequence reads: CASLRDVNQPQHF. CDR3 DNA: TGTGCCAGTCTCCGGGACGTTAATCAGCCCCAGCATTTT. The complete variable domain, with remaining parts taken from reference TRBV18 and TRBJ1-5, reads NAGVMQNPRHLVRRRGQEARLRCSPMKGHSHVYWYRQLPEEGLKFMVYLQKENIIDESGMPKERFSAEFPKEGPSILRIQQVVRGDSAAYFCASLRDVNQPQHFGDGTRLSIL.

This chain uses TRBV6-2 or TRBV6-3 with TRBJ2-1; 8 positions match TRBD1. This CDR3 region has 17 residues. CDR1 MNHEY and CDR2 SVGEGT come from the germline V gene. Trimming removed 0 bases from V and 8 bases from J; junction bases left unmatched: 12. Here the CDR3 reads CASSYSSWAGGWDEQFF. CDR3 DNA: TGTGCCAGCAGTTACTCGAGTTGGGCAGGGGGCTGGGATGAGCAGTTCTTC.

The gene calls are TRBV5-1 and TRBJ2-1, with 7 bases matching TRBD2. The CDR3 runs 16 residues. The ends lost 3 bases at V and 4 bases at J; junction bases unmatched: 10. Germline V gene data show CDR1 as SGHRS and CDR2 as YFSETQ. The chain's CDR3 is CASSSSWGGTYNEQFF. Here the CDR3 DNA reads TGCGCCAGCAGCTCATCCTGGGGGGGGACTTACAATGAGCAGTTCTTC.